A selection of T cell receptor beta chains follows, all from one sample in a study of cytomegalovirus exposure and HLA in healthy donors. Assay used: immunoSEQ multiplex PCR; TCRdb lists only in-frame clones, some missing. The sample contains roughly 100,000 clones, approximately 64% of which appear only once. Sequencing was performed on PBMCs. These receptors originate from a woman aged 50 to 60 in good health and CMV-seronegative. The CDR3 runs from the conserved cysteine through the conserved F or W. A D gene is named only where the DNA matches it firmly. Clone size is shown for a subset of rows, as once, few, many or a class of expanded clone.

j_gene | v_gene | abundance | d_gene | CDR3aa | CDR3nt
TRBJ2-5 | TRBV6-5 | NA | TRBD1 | CASSLTGVQETQYF | TGTGCCAGCAGTCTGACAGGGGTCCAAGAGACCCAGTACTTC
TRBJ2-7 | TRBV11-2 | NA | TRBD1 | CASSRPGTATYEQYF | TGTGCCAGCAGCCGGCCCGGGACAGCTACCTACGAGCAGTACTTC
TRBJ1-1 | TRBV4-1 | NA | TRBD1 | CASSQTGTGGTEAFF | TGCGCCAGCAGTCAGACCGGGACAGGGGGAACTGAAGCTTTCTTT
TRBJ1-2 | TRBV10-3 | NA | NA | CATAGDLYGYTF | TGTGCCACCGCAGGGGACCTCTATGGCTACACCTTC
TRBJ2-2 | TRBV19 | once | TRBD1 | CASSIDRGFLSTGELFF | TGTGCCAGTAGTATTGACAGGGGCTTTCTTTCTACCGGGGAGCTGTTTTTT
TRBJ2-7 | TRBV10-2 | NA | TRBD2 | CASKIAGSYEQYF | TGCGCCAGCAAAATAGCGGGAAGCTACGAGCAGTACTTC
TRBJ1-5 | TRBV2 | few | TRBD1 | CASGQGGSSNQPQHF | TGTGCCAGCGGACAGGGAGGTTCTAGCAATCAGCCCCAGCATTTT
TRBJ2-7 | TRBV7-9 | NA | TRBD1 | CASSLRTGEDEQYF | TGTGCCAGCAGCCTAAGGACAGGGGAGGACGAGCAGTACTTC
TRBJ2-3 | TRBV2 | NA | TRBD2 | CASSDLAGGTDTQYF | TGTGCCAGCAGTGATCTAGCGGGGGGGACAGATACGCAGTATTTT
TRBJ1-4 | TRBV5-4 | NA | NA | CASSSTGLTNEKLFF | TGTGCCAGCAGTTCAACGGGACTAACTAATGAAAAACTGTTTTTT
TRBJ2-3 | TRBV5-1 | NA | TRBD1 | CASSEDRGNADTQYF | TGCGCCAGCAGCGAGGACAGGGGAAACGCAGATACGCAGTATTTT
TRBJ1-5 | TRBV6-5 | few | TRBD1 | CASRGTDSNQPQHF | TGTGCCAGCAGAGGGACAGATAGCAATCAGCCCCAGCATTTT
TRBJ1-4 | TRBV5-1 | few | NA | CASSPGGANEKLFF | TGCGCCAGCAGCCCAGGAGGTGCTAATGAAAAACTGTTTTTT
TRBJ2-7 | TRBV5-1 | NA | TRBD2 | CASRPSGTTDLYEQYF | TGCGCCAGCAGACCATCCGGGACTACCGACCTCTACGAGCAGTACTTC
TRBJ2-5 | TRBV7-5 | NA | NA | CVRSLVDRRPYF | TGTGTCAGAAGCTTAGTAGACAGGAGGCCGTACTTC
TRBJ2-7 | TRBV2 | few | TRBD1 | CASSGHRGPSYEQYF | TGTGCCAGCAGTGGGCACAGGGGCCCATCCTACGAGCAGTACTTC
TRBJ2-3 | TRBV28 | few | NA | CASSFDWAGVTDTQYF | TGTGCCAGCAGTTTTGATTGGGCAGGGGTCACAGATACGCAGTATTTT
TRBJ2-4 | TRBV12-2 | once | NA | CASRSTPGGLAKNIQYF | TGTGCAAGTCGCTCCACCCCAGGGGGATTAGCCAAAAACATTCAGTACTTC
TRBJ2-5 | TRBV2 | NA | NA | CASSESRSQETQYF | TGTGCCAGCAGTGAGAGCCGGAGCCAAGAGACCCAGTACTTC
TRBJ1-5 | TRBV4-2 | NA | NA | CASSQDYEGGNQPQHF | TGTGCCAGCAGCCAAGATTACGAGGGAGGCAATCAGCCCCAGCATTTT
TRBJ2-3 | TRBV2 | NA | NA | CASRQRDTQYF | TGTGCCAGCCGACAAAGAGATACGCAGTATTTT
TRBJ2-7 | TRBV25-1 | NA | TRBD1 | CASSEGTGLSEQYF | TGTGCCAGCAGCGAAGGGACAGGGTTGAGCGAGCAGTACTTC
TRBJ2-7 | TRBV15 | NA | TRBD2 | CATSRVSGRSSYEQYF | TGTGCCACCAGCAGAGTCAGCGGGAGGAGCTCCTACGAGCAGTACTTC
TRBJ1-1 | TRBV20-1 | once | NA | CSAMSGTEAFF | TGCAGTGCTATGAGTGGCACTGAAGCTTTCTTT
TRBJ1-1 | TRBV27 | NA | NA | CASSDRVPNTEAFF | TGTGCCAGCAGCGATCGGGTCCCGAACACTGAAGCTTTCTTT
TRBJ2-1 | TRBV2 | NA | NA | CASTLEFPFF | TGTGCCAGCACCCTGGAGTTCCCGTTCTTC
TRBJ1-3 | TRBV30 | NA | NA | CAWGYGNGNTIYF | TGTGCCTGGGGATACGGGAATGGAAACACCATATATTTT
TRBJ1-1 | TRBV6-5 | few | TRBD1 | CASRQGMNTEAFF | TGTGCCAGCCGACAGGGAATGAACACTGAAGCTTTCTTT
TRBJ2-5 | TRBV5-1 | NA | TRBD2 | CASSPTSGGLLGETQYF | TGCGCCAGCAGCCCGACTAGCGGGGGGCTGCTGGGAGAGACCCAGTACTTC
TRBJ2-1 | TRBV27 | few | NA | CASSLDPRYNEQFF | TGTGCCAGCAGTTTAGATCCGAGATACAATGAGCAGTTCTTC
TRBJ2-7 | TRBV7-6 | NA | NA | CASSSGQISEQYF | TGTGCCAGCAGCTCCGGACAGATAAGCGAGCAGTACTTC
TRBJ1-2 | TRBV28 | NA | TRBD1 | CASSFTGEGGAYYGYTF | TGTGCCAGCAGTTTCACGGGTGAAGGGGGCGCGTACTATGGCTACACCTTC
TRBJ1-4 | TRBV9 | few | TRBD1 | CASSEGTANNEKLFF | TGTGCCAGCAGCGAGGGGACAGCTAATAATGAAAAACTGTTTTTT
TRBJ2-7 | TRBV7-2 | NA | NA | CASSLYGSDSYEQYF | TGTGCCAGCAGCTTATACGGGAGTGACTCCTACGAGCAGTACTTC
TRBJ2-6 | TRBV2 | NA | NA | CASTGGPSGANVLTF | TGTGCCAGCACCGGAGGTCCCTCTGGGGCCAACGTCCTGACTTTC
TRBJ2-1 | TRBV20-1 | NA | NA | CSAEALDEQFF | TGCAGTGCTGAGGCCTTGGATGAGCAGTTCTTC
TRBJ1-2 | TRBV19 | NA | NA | CASSTLQVANYGYTF | TGTGCCAGTAGTACCTTACAGGTAGCTAACTATGGCTACACCTTC
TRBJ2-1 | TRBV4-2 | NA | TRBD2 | CASSQGAGGNEQFF | TGTGCCAGCAGCCAAGGAGCGGGAGGCAATGAGCAGTTCTTC
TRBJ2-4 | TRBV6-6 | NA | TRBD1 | CASSYTGQGQNIQYF | TGTGCCAGCAGTTACACAGGACAGGGGCAAAACATTCAGTACTTC
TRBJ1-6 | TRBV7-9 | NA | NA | CASSLAGAVSSPLHF | TGTGCCAGCAGCCTCGCGGGGGCGGTATCATCACCCCTCCACTTT
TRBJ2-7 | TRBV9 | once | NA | CASSVAVETYEQYF | TGTGCCAGCAGCGTAGCGGTGGAGACCTACGAGCAGTACTTC
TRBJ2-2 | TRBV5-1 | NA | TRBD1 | CASSLEQGAGELFF | TGCGCCAGCAGCTTGGAGCAGGGGGCCGGGGAGCTGTTTTTT
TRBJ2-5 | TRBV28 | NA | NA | CASSSGWETQYF | TGTGCCAGCAGTTCTGGCTGGGAGACCCAGTACTTC
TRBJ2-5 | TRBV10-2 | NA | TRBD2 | CASSESGGGRTQYF | TGCGCCAGCAGTGAGTCCGGGGGGGGCCGGACCCAGTACTTC
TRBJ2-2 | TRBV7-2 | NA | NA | CASSSYTGELFF | TGTGCCAGCAGCTCGTACACCGGGGAGCTGTTTTTT
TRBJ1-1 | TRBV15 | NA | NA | CATSSEQAMNTEAFF | TGTGCCACCAGCAGCGAACAGGCGATGAACACTGAAGCTTTCTTT
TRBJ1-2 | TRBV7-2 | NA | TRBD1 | CASSPTGGYGYTF | TGTGCCAGCAGCCCGACAGGGGGGTATGGCTACACCTTC
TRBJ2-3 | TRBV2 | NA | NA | CASSRRQGNTDTQYF | TGTGCCAGCAGCCGGCGGCAGGGCAATACAGATACGCAGTATTTT
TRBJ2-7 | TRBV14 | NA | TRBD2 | CASSQPPTRTSGRSLIHEQYF | TGTGCCAGCAGCCAACCCCCTACCCGGACTAGCGGGAGAAGTTTGATCCACGAGCAGTACTTC
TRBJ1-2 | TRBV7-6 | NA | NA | CASSLGGGYTF | TGTGCCAGCAGCTTAGGCGGAGGCTACACCTTC
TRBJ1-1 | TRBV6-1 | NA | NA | CASSEAVPEEAFF | TGTGCCAGCAGTGAAGCAGTCCCCGAGGAGGCTTTCTTT
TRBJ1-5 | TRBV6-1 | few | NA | CASSDYDQPQHF | TGTGCCAGCAGTGACTATGATCAGCCCCAGCATTTT